Listed below are T cell receptor beta chains from one sample, sequenced in a study of shared clonotypes between healthy human individuals. The data were produced by immunoSEQ multiplex PCR, yet TCRdb's version contains in-frame clones alone and is incomplete. The table records 2 million to 2.5 million clones, roughly 90% of them present only once. The sample was naive CD4+ T cells from PBMCs. The receptors were gathered from a man aged 18 to 30 in good health. Some clones in this sample may be carry-over from other donors' samples. Each CDR3 is given with its conserved first and last residue. The D gene is left open where the match is weak. Size is stated for part of the rows, as once, few or many counts, or as a class when the clone is expanded.

>.|TRBV7-2|once|TRBJ1-2
CASSLAWGRKANYGYTF
TGTGCCAGCAGCTTAGCATGGGGGCGGAAAGCTAACTATGGCTACACCTTC
>TRBD2|TRBV11-2|.|TRBJ2-7
CASRGTGTSGIPYEQYF
TGTGCCAGCAGGGGAACCGGGACTAGCGGGATTCCCTACGAGCAGTACTTC
>TRBD1|TRBV30|.|TRBJ1-4
CALWPNRGSNEKLFF
TGTGCCTTATGGCCCAACAGGGGCTCGAATGAAAAACTGTTTTTT
>.|TRBV5-4|.|TRBJ1-3
CASSSSSWGNTIYF
TGTGCCAGCAGCTCCTCATCGTGGGGAAACACCATATATTTT
>.|TRBV5-1|.|TRBJ2-3
CASSHLTGFTDTQYF
TGCGCCAGCAGCCACCTTACGGGTTTCACAGATACGCAGTATTTT
>TRBD2|TRBV7-9|.|TRBJ2-5
CASSFGLAGTQETQYF
TGTGCCAGCAGCTTTGGACTAGCGGGAACCCAGGAGACCCAGTACTTC
>.|TRBV2|.|TRBJ2-7
CASSEDSRGEYYEQYF
TGTGCCAGCAGTGAAGATAGCAGGGGAGAATACTACGAGCAGTACTTC
>.|TRBV20-1|.|TRBJ2-7
CSGSAYEQYF
TGCAGTGGCTCAGCATACGAGCAGTACTTC
>.|TRBV4-1|few|TRBJ1-1
CASSLQEIGTEAFF
TGCGCCAGCAGTCTACAGGAGATCGGCACTGAAGCTTTCTTT
>.|TRBV7-3|once|TRBJ2-5
CASSPTGTQETQYF
TGTGCCAGCAGCCCTACCGGGACCCAAGAGACCCAGTACTTC
>.|TRBV5-4|.|TRBJ2-7
CASSLSGPTGSQYF
TGTGCCAGCAGCCTGTCAGGGCCTACCGGATCGCAGTACTTC
>.|TRBV19|.|TRBJ2-3
CASSPAIGASTDTQYF
TGTGCCAGTAGTCCCGCTATAGGAGCTAGCACAGATACGCAGTATTTT
>.|TRBV2|.|TRBJ2-5
CASSPRETQYF
TGTGCCAGCAGTCCCCGAGAGACCCAGTACTTC
>TRBD1|TRBV30|.|TRBJ2-7
CAWMLANRGSYEQYF
TGTGCCTGGATGTTGGCAAACAGGGGGTCCTACGAGCAGTACTTC
>.|TRBV7-2|.|TRBJ2-7
CASSFDSYGQYF
TGTGCCAGCAGCTTTGACTCTTACGGGCAGTACTTC
>.|TRBV5-4|.|TRBJ2-7
CASSLWEINYEQYF
TGTGCCAGCAGCTTGTGGGAAATAAACTACGAGCAGTACTTC
>.|TRBV7-2|.|TRBJ2-7
CASSVPGRARYEQYF
TGTGCCAGCAGCGTGCCAGGGCGGGCCAGGTACGAGCAGTACTTC
>.|TRBV30|.|TRBJ2-1
CAWTRRTPPLSYNEQFF
TGTGCCTGGACCCGGAGGACCCCCCCCCTCTCCTACAATGAGCAGTTCTTC
>TRBD1|TRBV6-5|once|TRBJ1-2
CASSYRDSYGYTF
TGTGCCAGCAGTTACCGGGACAGCTATGGCTACACCTTC
>.|TRBV28|.|TRBJ1-1
CASSTGGVPNTEAFF
TGTGCCAGCAGCACAGGCGGGGTCCCGAACACTGAAGCTTTCTTT
>.|TRBV28|.|TRBJ2-1
CASSSGGNSYNEQFF
TGTGCCAGCAGTTCAGGGGGGAACAGCTACAATGAGCAGTTCTTC
>TRBD1|TRBV10-3|.|TRBJ1-2
CAITQGGHGYTF
TGTGCCATCACCCAAGGGGGCCATGGCTACACCTTC
>.|TRBV27|.|TRBJ2-2
CASRLFRGTGELFF
TGTGCCAGCAGGTTATTCAGGGGAACCGGGGAGCTGTTTTTT
>TRBD1|TRBV6-1|.|TRBJ1-4
CASSGQGMNEKLFF
TGTGCCAGCAGTGGACAGGGGATGAATGAAAAACTGTTTTTT
>.|TRBV5-5|.|TRBJ1-5
CASSLMVLRTNSNQPQHF
TGTGCCAGCAGCTTGATGGTGTTGAGAACAAACAGCAATCAGCCCCAGCATTTT
>TRBD1|TRBV5-1|.|TRBJ2-1
CASSTTGGHNEQFF
TGCGCCAGCAGCACGACAGGGGGACACAATGAGCAGTTCTTC
>.|TRBV28|.|TRBJ2-1
CASSLLWGASYNEQFF
TGTGCCAGCAGTCTCCTGTGGGGGGCCAGTTACAATGAGCAGTTCTTC
>.|TRBV11-2|.|TRBJ1-4
CASSRGGSNEKLFF
TGTGCCAGCAGCCGCGGAGGGTCTAACGAAAAACTGTTTTTT
>.|TRBV21-1|.|TRBJ1-2
CASSKGEALDEDGYTF
TGTGCCAGCAGCAAAGGGGAGGCCCTCGATGAAGATGGCTACACCTTC
>.|TRBV6-6|.|TRBJ1-2
CASSVPSGGYTF
TGTGCCAGCAGTGTCCCCTCTGGTGGCTACACCTTC
>.|TRBV2|.|TRBJ2-5
CASTRDILEGTQYF
TGTGCCAGCACCCGGGACATTCTTGAGGGGACCCAGTACTTC